These T cell receptor beta chains were read from a single sample in a study of beta chain features in type 1 diabetes. Sequencing used immunoSEQ multiplex PCR; TCRdb keeps in-frame clones, though not all of them. The table lists a few hundred thousand clones, less than 15% of them singletons, with approximately 0.019% in the top ten. Sequenced input: naive CD4+ T cells from blood. Receptors were obtained from a woman aged 18 to 35 in good health. The CDR3 runs from the conserved cysteine through the conserved F or W. A D gene is named only where the DNA matches it firmly. Rows give clone size only sometimes, using once, few, many, or a class for an expanded clone.

- | TRBD2 | TRBJ2-7 | TRBV5-4 | CASSWGLAGHYEQYF
- | TRBD1 | TRBJ2-6 | TRBV7-9 | CASSLKGAGFISGANVLTF
- | TRBD1 | TRBJ2-5 | TRBV29-1 | CSIAGQGRETQYF
few | TRBD2 | TRBJ2-1 | TRBV28 | CASSTPGLAGGSSYNEQFF
once | TRBD1 | TRBJ2-1 | TRBV28 | CASSSSGTGGNEQFF
- | TRBD2 | TRBJ2-7 | TRBV2 | CASSVTSGEYEQYF
few | TRBD1 | TRBJ1-2 | TRBV29-1 | CSVGQGTNYGYTF
- | - | TRBJ2-7 | TRBV19 | CASSIAQLPGEQYF
- | TRBD2 | TRBJ2-3 | TRBV9 | CASSTSGLGGLIDTQYF
few | - | TRBJ1-2 | TRBV18 | CASSPRSERGAGYTF
few | - | TRBJ1-5 | TRBV25-1 | CASSPEGNQPQHF
- | TRBD1 | TRBJ2-7 | TRBV29-1 | CSVKGAGESYEQYF
few | TRBD1 | TRBJ2-4 | TRBV27 | CASSLSRGAKNIQYF
- | - | TRBJ1-1 | TRBV9 | CASSLRGGVTNTEAFF
- | - | TRBJ2-1 | TRBV7-9 | CASIAPRLVVDEQFF
few | TRBD1 | TRBJ1-5 | TRBV7-9 | CASSLVDRDSYQPQHF
few | TRBD2 | TRBJ2-3 | TRBV25-1 | CASNTGLARETQYF
few | TRBD2 | TRBJ2-1 | TRBV19 | CASSKTSGSSYNEQFF
- | TRBD2 | TRBJ2-7 | TRBV28 | CASSLEGLAVLYEQYF
few | TRBD2 | TRBJ2-1 | TRBV4-3 | CASSQFTGGIYNEQFF
- | TRBD2 | TRBJ2-2 | TRBV4-3 | CASSRLAGPNTGELFF
- | - | TRBJ2-1 | TRBV5-5 | CASSRTGHQYNEQFF
- | - | TRBJ1-1 | TRBV4-1 | CASSQTVTNTEAFF
- | - | TRBJ1-2 | TRBV5-4 | CASSFSGAGYGYTF
few | - | TRBJ2-1 | TRBV28 | CASSLILSSYNEQFF
- | - | TRBJ2-5 | TRBV27 | CASSLYTRQETQYF
few | TRBD1 | TRBJ1-5 | TRBV19 | CASSPGQVLQPQHF
few | - | TRBJ2-2 | TRBV30 | CAWSVAFANTGELFF
few | TRBD1 | TRBJ1-5 | TRBV9 | CASSVEGTGGQPQHF
few | TRBD1 | TRBJ2-5 | TRBV28 | CASSSGQGVETQYF
few | TRBD2 | TRBJ2-5 | TRBV2 | CASSAKVAGASETQYF
- | TRBD1 | TRBJ2-1 | TRBV30 | CAWSVQGINEQFF
- | - | TRBJ2-2 | TRBV18 | CASSPREVNTGELFF
few | TRBD1 | TRBJ2-5 | TRBV30 | CAWSVGQGGETQYF
- | - | TRBJ1-5 | TRBV5-6 | CASSLRGAEGNQPQHF
few | TRBD2 | TRBJ2-5 | TRBV7-2 | CASSSLAGQETQYF
few | - | TRBJ2-7 | TRBV19 | CASSIVATYEQYF
few | - | TRBJ2-1 | TRBV6-5 | CASSSISEQFF
- | - | TRBJ1-1 | TRBV28 | CASSETDGYTEAFF
few | TRBD1 | TRBJ1-1 | TRBV27 | CASRRQGRNTEAFF
few | - | TRBJ2-3 | TRBV7-2 | CASSLDSGADTDTQYF
- | - | TRBJ2-1 | TRBV7-3 | CASSLLWNSSGNEQFF
few | TRBD1 | TRBJ2-5 | TRBV30 | CAWTGTGVRETQYF
- | TRBD1 | TRBJ1-1 | TRBV29-1 | CSVLQGSSNTEAFF
- | - | TRBJ2-2 | TRBV7-9 | CASSRTGNTGELFF
few | TRBD1 | TRBJ2-1 | TRBV5-1 | CASSFGTGRVEQFF
few | - | TRBJ2-7 | TRBV7-6 | CASIREEARRSHEQYF